One and the same sample provided the 8 T cell receptor beta chains below, sequenced in a study of T cell clones after liver transplantation. Sequencing was performed with immunoSEQ multiplex PCR; in TCRdb, only in-frame clones are kept and a portion is missing. The sample carries 50,000 or so clones, 70% to 75% recorded once. This specimen was CD4+ T cells from blood, taken less than 70 months after liver transplant. These receptor sequences come from a human patient who received a liver transplant. Some T cells may be provided by the graft donor.

The chain joins TRBV7-3 to TRBJ2-3, with 8 bases lining up with TRBD2. The junction had 3 bases not matched to a gene; V was cut back by 2 bases and J by 2 bases. CDR1 and CDR2 (germline): SGHTA, FQGTGA. This CDR3 region has 15 residues. The CDR3 loop reads CASSLGGGTTDTQYF. CDR3 DNA: TGTGCCAGCAGCTTAGGCGGGGGGACCACAGATACGCAGTATTTT.

The table lists this clone with a count of one. Additional DNA sequences in this sample encode the identical CDR3. The chain employs TRBV19 and TRBJ2-7; no reliable D call. Trimming removed 8 bases from V and 0 bases from J, with 14 bases in between. Germline V gives CDR1 LNHDA, CDR2 SQIVND (reference sequence). The CDR3 runs 14 residues. CDR3 protein: CASRPYGSSYEQYF. The CDR3 bases are TGTGCCAGTCGACCCTACGGTTCCTCCTACGAGCAGTACTTC.

The V and J genes are TRBV5-6 and TRBJ1-1; D gene uncertain. This CDR3 has 13 residues. Trimming removed 0 bases from V and 6 bases from J, with 9 bases in between. CDR1 SGHDT and CDR2 YYEEEE come from the germline V gene. The DNA of the CDR3 is TGTGCCAGCAGCTTGGTAGCTTCGGCTGAAGCTTTCTTT. Translation: CASSLVASAEAFF.

CDR3 sequence: CATSPGVAEKLFF. In nucleotides, the CDR3 is TGTGCCACGAGTCCCGGGGTAGCAGAAAAACTGTTTTTT. The genes are TRBV10-3 and TRBJ1-4; D unclear. The germline CDR1 and CDR2 sequences are ENHRY and SYGVKD. CDR3 size: 13 residues. Trimming removed 10 bases at V and 8 bases at J, with 17 bases between.

This clone was found once. The V call is TRBV9, the J call TRBJ2-7, with 13 bases identical to TRBD2. Germline assignment: CDR1 SGDLS and CDR2 YYNGEE. The CDR3 extends over 16 amino acids. V shed 4 bases, J shed 2 bases, and the junction held 6 bases outside the gene matches. The CDR3 nucleotides are TGTGCCAGCAGCCCCGGCGGACTAGCGGGAGCCTACGAGCAGTACTTC. Translation gives CASSPGGLAGAYEQYF.

This clone was counted between two and nine times. This rearrangement joins TRBV10-1 to TRBJ1-1; D perhaps matches TRBD1 (5 bases). Germline V CDR1 and CDR2: WNHNN, SYGVQD (reference sequence). Trimming left V 0 bases short and J 5 bases short, with 10 bases between. This CDR3 comprises 14 residues. The CDR3 coding sequence is TGCGCCAGCAGTGAGTCGGCAGGGAGGACTGAAGCTTTCTTT. It yields the protein CASSESAGRTEAFF.

This clone appeared a few times. Mismatch with germline at one junction end may stem from a read error. The V and J genes are TRBV6-1 and TRBJ2-5, with 11 bases identical to TRBD1. Looked up from germline, CDR1 is MNHNS and CDR2 is SASEGT. This CDR3 is 14 amino acids long. CDR3 in amino acids: CASSPRTGGVVPNF. CDR3 DNA sequence: TGTGCCAGCAGTCCTCGGACAGGGGGCGTAGTACCAAACTTC.

The J gene is TRBJ1-2, the V gene TRBV19, with TRBD1 matching over 9 bases. Germline values: CDR1 LNHDA, CDR2 SQIVND (reference sequence). Trimming removed 5 bases from V and 2 bases from J; junction bases left unmatched: 9. CDR3 size: 16 residues. DNA of the CDR3: TGTGCCAGTAGTGGATCGGGACAGGGCGGGAACTATGGCTACACCTTC. Translation gives CASSGSGQGGNYGYTF.